This TCR beta chain was recovered during a study of T cell responses to AZD1222 COVID-19 vaccine. Study-level findings and limits: None of the repertoires were sampled until the peak T cell response had passed. White British ancestry dominated among donors, who included more females, and clonal diversity was possibly underestimated.

Points on this clone: The antigen remains undetermined.

The repertoire was sequenced with immunoSEQ multiplex PCR; TCRdb's copy has only in-frame clones and lacks some. Of 100,000 or so clones in the sample, about 88% were seen once. This CDR3 comprises 16 residues. The rearrangement joins TRBV21-1 to TRBJ2-7; the D call of TRBD2 is as the table states it, not checked on the DNA. TRBV21-1 is listed as a pseudogene. The sequencing used peripheral blood, collected on day 0 of AZD1222 vaccination. The sequence came from an adult in good health. CDR3 region: CASSKKVALNGSEQYF. CDR3 sequence (DNA): TGTGCCAGCAGCAAGAAGGTGGCATTGAATGGGAGCGAGCAGTACTTC.